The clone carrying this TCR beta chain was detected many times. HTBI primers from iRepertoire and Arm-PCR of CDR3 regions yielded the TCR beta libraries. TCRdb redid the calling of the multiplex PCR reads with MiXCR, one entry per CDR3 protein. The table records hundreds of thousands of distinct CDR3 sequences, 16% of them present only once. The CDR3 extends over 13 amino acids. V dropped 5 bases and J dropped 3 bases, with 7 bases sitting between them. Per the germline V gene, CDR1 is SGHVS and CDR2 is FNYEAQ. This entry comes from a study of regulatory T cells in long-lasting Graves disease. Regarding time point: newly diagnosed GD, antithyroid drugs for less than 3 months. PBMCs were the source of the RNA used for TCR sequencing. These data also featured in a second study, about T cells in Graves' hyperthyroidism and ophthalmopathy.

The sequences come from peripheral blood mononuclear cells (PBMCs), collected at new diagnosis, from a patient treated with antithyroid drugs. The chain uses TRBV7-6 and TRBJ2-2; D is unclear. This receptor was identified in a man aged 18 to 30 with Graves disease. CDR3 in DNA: TGTGCCAGCAGCGAAACTCACACCGGGGAGCTGTTTTTT. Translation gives CASSETHTGELFF.